This T cell receptor (beta chain) derives from a study of blood T cell repertoires in COVID-19. Original data processing: Estimates of nucleated cell counts were drawn from the amplification of reference gene primers. This table comes from immunoSEQ multiplex PCR, and its TCRdb copy is limited to in-frame clones, with some not included. V and J calls and clone size are those listed in that table; D and trimming were worked out from the DNA. The data hold under 40,000 clones, with approximately 93% observed a single time. Looked up from germline, CDR1 is SEHNR and CDR2 is FQNEAQ (reference sequence). The V gene lost 8 bases and the J gene lost 4 bases, with 17 bases spanning the gap. This CDR3 has 14 amino acids.

Sample: peripheral blood. The source of this sequence is a male donor with active COVID-19. The V call is TRBV7-9, the J call TRBJ1-1; no clear D. This CDR3 reads CASGLITAGTEAFF. The CDR3 bases are TGTGCCAGCGGGTTAATAACAGCGGGCACTGAAGCTTTCTTT.